The clone carrying this T cell receptor (beta chain) has a count of ten or more. The V gene's germline CDR1 is SGHKS and CDR2 YYEKEE (reference sequence). The CDR3 loop spans 15 amino acids. Trimming cost V 4 bases and J 5 bases; bases outside gene matches: 8. These data are taken from a study of beta chain features in type 1 diabetes. Blood was collected once per donor into heparin, averaging approximately 0.11 L. Sequencing targeted expressed TCRB transcripts, as all isolated RNA had been reverse transcribed. Assay used: immunoSEQ multiplex PCR; TCRdb lists only in-frame clones, some missing. The table lists under 300,000 clones, 25% to 30% of them singletons.

The chain is built from TRBV5-5 and TRBJ2-5; TRBD1 aligns across 10 bases. The origin of this receptor is a man aged 25-40 years in good health. Sequencing was carried out using central memory CD4+ T cells from blood. In nucleotides, the CDR3 is TGTGCCAGCAGCACGGGACAGGGGTCATGGGAGACCCAGTACTTC. Residues: CASSTGQGSWETQYF.